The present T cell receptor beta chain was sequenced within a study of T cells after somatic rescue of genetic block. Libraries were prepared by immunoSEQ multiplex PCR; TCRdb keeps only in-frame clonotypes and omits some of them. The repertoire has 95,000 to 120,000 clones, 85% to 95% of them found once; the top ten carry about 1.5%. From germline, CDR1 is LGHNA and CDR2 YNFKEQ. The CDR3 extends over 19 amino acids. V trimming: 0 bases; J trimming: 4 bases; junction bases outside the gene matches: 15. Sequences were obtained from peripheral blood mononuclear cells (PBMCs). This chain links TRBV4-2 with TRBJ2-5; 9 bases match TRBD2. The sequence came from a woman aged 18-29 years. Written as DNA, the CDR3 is TGTGCCAGCAGCCAAGATGAGCGGGCCTTGGCGGGGGGGTCAGAGACCCAGTACTTC. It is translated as CASSQDERALAGGSETQYF.